Described below is a single T cell receptor (beta chain) sequence and its context. The antigen it recognizes is unknown. No base quality values were provided; no much bigger clone lies one nucleotide off. The data derive from a study of CD8+ T cells in alopecia areata (dated by TCRdb to 2016 to 2019). For the study in its entirety: Treated patients were enrolled in an open-label pilot trial of oral tofacitinib, 5 to 10 mg twice daily, for moderate-to-severe alopecia areata. Disease severity in treated patients was measured with the SALT score, which quantifies the percentage of affected scalp surface area. In both human patients and the C3H/HeJ mouse model, the study applied high-throughput TCRbeta sequencing to look at T cell clonal expansion in alopecia areata. Human TCRbeta sequencing covered scalp tissue and sorted CD4+ and CD8+ peripheral blood T cells from patchy and totalis/universalis alopecia areata patients and healthy controls. Patients stayed on tofacitinib for 6 to 18 months and then had 6 months of follow-up off drug so that delayed response and recurrence could be assessed. Clonality in the scalp was compared among normal scalp (n=4), patchy alopecia areata scalp (n=8), and alopecia totalis/universalis scalp (n=8). RNA was extracted with the PAXgene miRNA kit for fixed scalp, the miRNeasy kit for PBMCs, and the RNeasy kit for mouse skin. TCRbeta CDR3 regions were amplified by immunoSEQ multiplex PCR using 35 Vbeta forward and 13 Jbeta reverse primers. Patients on tofacitinib were biopsied at baseline and after 4 and 24 weeks of treatment, and several of the patients also had a later scalp biopsy. Broader findings and caveats from the paper: Unlike mouse skin, which is dominated by gammadelta T cells, normal human skin has resident alphabeta T cells that are also sequenced, and this complicates analysis of the scalp TCR repertoire. Shared TCR sequences between patients were less evident than in mice, which may be partly attributable to HLA diversity in the patient population. Tofacitinib significantly lowered scalp clonality and the number of expanded CD8+ clones among the top 100 scalp clones. Higher clonality and more expanded CD8+ clones were observed in lesional scalp than in normal scalp, particularly in alopecia totalis/universalis, a finding suggestive of antigenic drive. Because the treated cohort was small and had only one nonresponder, larger studies are needed to examine links between baseline CD8+ expansion and response. Many expanded lesional clones persisted in scalp and blood during tofacitinib treatment, which may partly explain relapse after stopping treatment.

Between the V and J ends, shortened by 1 base and 7 bases respectively, the junction contains 5 bases. In the germline V gene (reference sequence), CDR1 corresponds to LNHNV and CDR2 to YYDKDF. The CDR3, from cysteine to phenylalanine, totals 13 residues. The retained sequence is limited to the CDR3, 39 bases, with the frame set at the first base. This specimen's treatment or condition label, per the study, means: oral pan-JAK inhibitor, 5-10 mg twice daily. Peripheral blood and lesional scalp punch biopsies were obtained from patients with alopecia areata. After PBMCs were isolated by density centrifugation and stained for CD3, CD4 and CD8, a FACSAria was used to sort CD4+ and CD8+ T cells. The library was prepared using the immunoSEQ multiplex PCR assay. RNA was extracted from all samples and reverse transcribed into cDNA, which served as template for TCR sequencing. First-strand cDNA was synthesized with SuperScript III using a 2:1 mix of oligo-dT and random hexamers. A synthetic immune receptor repertoire was used to assess amplification bias, and residual bias was removed computationally. In the paper's pipeline: After raw reads were preprocessed to remove errors, the CDR3 was defined following IMGT conventions as running from the conserved cysteine to phenylalanine. Clonality was computed by normalizing Shannon entropy by log2 of the number of productive unique TCRs and subtracting the result from 1. Whether scalp clones were CD4 or CD8 was inferred by matching scalp TCRbeta sequences against CD4 and CD8 repertoires sorted from blood. TCRdb's version of the immuneACCESS table is confined to in-frame rearrangements and falls short of the full clone set. An unresolved V gene accounts for under half of the shortfall where checked; the remainder is of unknown origin. That table furnishes V, J and clone size, whereas the DNA furnished D and trimming. Counted in this sample were approximately 180,000 clones; about three fifths of them appeared once. Of the sample, 1.3% falls within the top ten clones.

The V and J genes are TRBV15 and TRBJ1-6; too little of a D gene remains to name it. The sequence derives from a human donor with alopecia areata. The source was CD4+ T cells sorted from blood, collected at approximately week 50, from a patient treated with tofacitinib. DNA sequence: TGTGCCACCAGCAGAGGGGCGAATTCACCCCTCCACTTT. The translation is CATSRGANSPLHF.